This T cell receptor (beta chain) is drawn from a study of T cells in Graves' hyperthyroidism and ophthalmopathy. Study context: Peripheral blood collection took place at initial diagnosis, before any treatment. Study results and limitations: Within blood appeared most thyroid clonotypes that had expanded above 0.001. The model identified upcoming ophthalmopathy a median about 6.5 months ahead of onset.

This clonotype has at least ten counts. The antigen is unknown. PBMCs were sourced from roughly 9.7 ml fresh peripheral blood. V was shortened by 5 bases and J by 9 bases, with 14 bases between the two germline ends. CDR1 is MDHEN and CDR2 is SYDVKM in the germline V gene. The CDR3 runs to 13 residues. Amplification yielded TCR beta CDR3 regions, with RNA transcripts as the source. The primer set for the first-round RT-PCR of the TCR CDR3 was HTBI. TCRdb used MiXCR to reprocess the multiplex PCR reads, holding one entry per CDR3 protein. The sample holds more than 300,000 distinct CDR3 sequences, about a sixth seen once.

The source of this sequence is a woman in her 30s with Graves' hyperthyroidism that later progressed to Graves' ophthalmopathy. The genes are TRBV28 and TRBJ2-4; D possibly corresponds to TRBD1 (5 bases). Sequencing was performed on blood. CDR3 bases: TGTGCCAGCAGTCGACAGCCCCAGGCCATTCAGTACTTC. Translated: CASSRQPQAIQYF.